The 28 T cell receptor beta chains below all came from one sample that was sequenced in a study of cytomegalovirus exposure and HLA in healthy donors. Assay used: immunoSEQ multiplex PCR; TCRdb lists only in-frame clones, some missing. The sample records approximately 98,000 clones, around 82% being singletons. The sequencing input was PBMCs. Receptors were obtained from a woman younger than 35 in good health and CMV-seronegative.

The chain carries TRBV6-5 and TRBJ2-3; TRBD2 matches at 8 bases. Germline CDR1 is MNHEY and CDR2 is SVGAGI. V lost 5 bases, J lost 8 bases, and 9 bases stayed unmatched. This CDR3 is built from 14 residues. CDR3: CASSDRGGAGTQYF. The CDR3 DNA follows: TGTGCCAGCAGTGACCGGGGGGGGGCGGGTACGCAGTATTTT.

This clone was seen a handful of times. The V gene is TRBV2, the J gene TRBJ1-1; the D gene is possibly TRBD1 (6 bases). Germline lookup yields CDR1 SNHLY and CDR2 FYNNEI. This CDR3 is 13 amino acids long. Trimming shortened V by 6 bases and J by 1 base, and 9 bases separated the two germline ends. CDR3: CASSLQGNTEAFF. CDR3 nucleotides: TGTGCCAGCAGCCTACAGGGGAACACTGAAGCTTTCTTT. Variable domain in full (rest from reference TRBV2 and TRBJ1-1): EPEVTQTPSHQVTQMGQEVILRCVPISNHLYFYWYRQILGQKVEFLVSFYNNEISEKSEIFDDQFSVERPDGSNFTLKIRSTKLEDSAMYFCASSLQGNTEAFFGQGTRLTVV.

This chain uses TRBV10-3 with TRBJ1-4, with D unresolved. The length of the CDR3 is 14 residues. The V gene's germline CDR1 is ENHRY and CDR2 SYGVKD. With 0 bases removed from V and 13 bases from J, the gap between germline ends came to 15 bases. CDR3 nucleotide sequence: TGTGCCATCAGTGAGTCCGGACCGGGATCGGGACTGTTTTTT. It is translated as CAISESGPGSGLFF.

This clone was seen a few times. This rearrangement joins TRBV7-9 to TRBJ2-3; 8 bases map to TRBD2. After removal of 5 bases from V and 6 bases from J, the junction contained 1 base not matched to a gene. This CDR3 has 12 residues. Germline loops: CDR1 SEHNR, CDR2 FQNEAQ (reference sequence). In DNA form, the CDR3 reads TGTGCCAGCAGCCCGGGGGGGGATACGCAGTATTTT. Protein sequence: CASSPGGDTQYF.

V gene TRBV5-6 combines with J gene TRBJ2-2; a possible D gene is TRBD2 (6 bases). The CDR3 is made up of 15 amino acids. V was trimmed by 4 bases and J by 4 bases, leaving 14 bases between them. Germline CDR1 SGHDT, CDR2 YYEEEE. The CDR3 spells CASSPRRAGTGELFF. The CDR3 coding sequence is TGTGCCAGCAGCCCCCGCCGAGCGGGCACCGGGGAGCTGTTTTTT.

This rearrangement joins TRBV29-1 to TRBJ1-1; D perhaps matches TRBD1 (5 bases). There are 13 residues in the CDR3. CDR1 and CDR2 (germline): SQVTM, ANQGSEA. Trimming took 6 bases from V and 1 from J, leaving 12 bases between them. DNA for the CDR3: TGCAGCGTGACACATACAGGGAACACTGAAGCTTTCTTT. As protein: CSVTHTGNTEAFF.

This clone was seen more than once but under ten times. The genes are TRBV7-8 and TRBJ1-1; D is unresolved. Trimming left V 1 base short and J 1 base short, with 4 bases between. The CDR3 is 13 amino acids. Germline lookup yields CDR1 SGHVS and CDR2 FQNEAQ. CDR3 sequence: CASSLVQNTEAFF. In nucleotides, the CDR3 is TGTGCCAGCAGCTTAGTACAGAACACTGAAGCTTTCTTT.

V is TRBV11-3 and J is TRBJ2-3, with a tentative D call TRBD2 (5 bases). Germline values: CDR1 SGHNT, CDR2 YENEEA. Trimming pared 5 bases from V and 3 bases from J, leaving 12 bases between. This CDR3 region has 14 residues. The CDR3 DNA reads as TGTGCCAGCAGCCCGGGATCTGGGACAGATACGCAGTATTTT. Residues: CASSPGSGTDTQYF.

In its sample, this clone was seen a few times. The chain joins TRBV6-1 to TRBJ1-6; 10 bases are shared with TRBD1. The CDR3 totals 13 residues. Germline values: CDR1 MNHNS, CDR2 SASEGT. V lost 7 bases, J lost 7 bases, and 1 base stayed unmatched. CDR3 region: CASKGQGNSPLHF. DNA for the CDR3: TGTGCCAGCAAGGGACAGGGGAATTCACCCCTCCACTTT.

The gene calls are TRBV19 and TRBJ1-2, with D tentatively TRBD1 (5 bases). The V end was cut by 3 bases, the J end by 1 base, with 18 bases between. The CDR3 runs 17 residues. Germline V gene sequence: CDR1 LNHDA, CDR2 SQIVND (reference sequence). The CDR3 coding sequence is TGTGCCAGTAGTATTAAGCCCCCGGACATCGGTAACTATGGCTACACCTTC. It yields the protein CASSIKPPDIGNYGYTF. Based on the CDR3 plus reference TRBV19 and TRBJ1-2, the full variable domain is DGGITQSPKYLFRKEGQNVTLSCEQNLNHDAMYWYRQDPGQGLRLIYYSQIVNDFQKGDIAEGYSVSREKKESFPLTVTSAQKNPTAFYLCASSIKPPDIGNYGYTFGSGTRLTVV.

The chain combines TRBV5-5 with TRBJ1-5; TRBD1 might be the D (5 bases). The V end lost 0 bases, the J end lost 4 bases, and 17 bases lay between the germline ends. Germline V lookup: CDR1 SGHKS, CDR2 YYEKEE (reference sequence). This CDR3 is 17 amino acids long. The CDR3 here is CASSLEFYDSPNQPQHF. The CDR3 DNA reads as TGTGCCAGCAGCTTGGAGTTTTACGACAGTCCTAATCAGCCCCAGCATTTT.

The CDR3 sequence is CASSSPRDMNTEAFF. Written as DNA, the CDR3 is TGTGCCAGCAGCTCCCCCCGAGACATGAACACTGAAGCTTTCTTT. The V and J genes are TRBV7-9 and TRBJ1-1, with D unclear. V dropped 4 bases and J dropped 0 bases, with 12 bases sitting between them. Germline V gene data show CDR1 as SEHNR and CDR2 as FQNEAQ (reference sequence). The CDR3 is 15 residues long. The complete variable domain, with remaining parts taken from reference TRBV7-9 and TRBJ1-1, reads DTGVSQNPRHKITKRGQNVTFRCDPISEHNRLYWYRQTLGQGPEFLTYFQNEAQLEKSRLLSDRFSAERPKGSFSTLEIQRTEQGDSAMYLCASSSPRDMNTEAFFGQGTRLTVV.

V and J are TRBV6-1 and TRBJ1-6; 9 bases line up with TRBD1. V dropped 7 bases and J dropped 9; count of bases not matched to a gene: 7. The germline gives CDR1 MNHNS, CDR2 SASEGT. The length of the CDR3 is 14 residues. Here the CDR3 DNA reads TGTGCCAGCAACGGAAGGACAGGGGTTTCACCCCTCCACTTT. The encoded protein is CASNGRTGVSPLHF.

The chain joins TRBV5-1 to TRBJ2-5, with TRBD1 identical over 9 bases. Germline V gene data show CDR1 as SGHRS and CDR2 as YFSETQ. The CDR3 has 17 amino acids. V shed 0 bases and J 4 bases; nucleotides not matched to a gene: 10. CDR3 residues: CASSLGSPGQGLETQYF. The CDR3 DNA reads TGCGCCAGCAGCTTGGGCTCCCCGGGACAGGGTTTAGAGACCCAGTACTTC.

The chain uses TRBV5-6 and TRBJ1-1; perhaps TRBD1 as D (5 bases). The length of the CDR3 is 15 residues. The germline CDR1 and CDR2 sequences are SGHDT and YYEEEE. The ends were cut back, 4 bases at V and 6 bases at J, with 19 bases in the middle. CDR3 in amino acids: CASSRGTLFESEAFF. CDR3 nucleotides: TGTGCCAGCAGCCGCGGGACGCTCTTTGAATCTGAAGCTTTCTTT. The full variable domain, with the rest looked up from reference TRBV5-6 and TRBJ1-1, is DAGVTQSPTHLIKTRGQQVTLRCSPKSGHDTVSWYQQALGQGPQFIFQYYEEEERQRGNFPDRFSGHQFPNYSSELNVNALLLGDSALYLCASSRGTLFESEAFFGQGTRLTVV.

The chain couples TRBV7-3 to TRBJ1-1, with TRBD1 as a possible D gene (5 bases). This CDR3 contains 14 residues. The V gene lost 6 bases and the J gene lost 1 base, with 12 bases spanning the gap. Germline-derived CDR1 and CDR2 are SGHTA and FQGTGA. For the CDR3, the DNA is TGTGCCAGCAGGTCCAGGGCCCCGAACACTGAAGCTTTCTTT. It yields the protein CASRSRAPNTEAFF.

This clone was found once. CDR3 coding DNA: TGCAGCGTTGATTCGGGGACAGGTAGCGGGGGGTCCTACGAGCAGTACTTC. It is translated as CSVDSGTGSGGSYEQYF. The chain is built from TRBV29-1 and TRBJ2-7; TRBD2 agrees at 10 bases. The ends lost 3 bases at V and 1 base at J; junction bases unmatched: 12. This CDR3 comprises 17 residues. Per germline, CDR1 SQVTM and CDR2 ANQGSEA.

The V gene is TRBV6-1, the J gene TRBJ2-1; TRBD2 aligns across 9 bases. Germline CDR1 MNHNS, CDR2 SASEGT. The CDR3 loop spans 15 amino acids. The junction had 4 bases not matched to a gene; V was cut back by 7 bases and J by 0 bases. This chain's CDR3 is CASIIAGASYNEQFF. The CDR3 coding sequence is TGTGCCAGCATTATAGCGGGGGCCTCCTACAATGAGCAGTTCTTC.

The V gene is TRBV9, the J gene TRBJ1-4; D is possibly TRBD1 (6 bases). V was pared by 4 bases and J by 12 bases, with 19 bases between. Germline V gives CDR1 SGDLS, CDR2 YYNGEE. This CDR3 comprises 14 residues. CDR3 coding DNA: TGTGCCAGCAGCTCTTCGGACAGCCCTGTGCAACTGTTTTTT. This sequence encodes CASSSSDSPVQLFF.

The CDR3 reads CAGGQGSTEAFF. CDR3 sequence (DNA): TGTGCCGGGGGACAGGGGAGCACTGAAGCTTTCTTT. J is TRBJ1-1 and V is TRBV2, with 10 bases matching TRBD1. The ends lost 11 bases at V and 4 bases at J; junction bases unmatched: 4. The CDR3 is 12 amino acids. The germline V gene encodes CDR1 SNHLY and CDR2 FYNNEI. Full variable domain (missing parts from reference TRBV2 and TRBJ1-1): EPEVTQTPSHQVTQMGQEVILRCVPISNHLYFYWYRQILGQKVEFLVSFYNNEISEKSEIFDDQFSVERPDGSNFTLKIRSTKLEDSAMYFCAGGQGSTEAFFGQGTRLTVV.

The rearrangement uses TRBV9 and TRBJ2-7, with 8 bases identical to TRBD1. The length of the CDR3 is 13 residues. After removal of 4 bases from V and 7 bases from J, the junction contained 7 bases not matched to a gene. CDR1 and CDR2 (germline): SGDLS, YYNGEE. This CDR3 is CASSTRTGQEQYF. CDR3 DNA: TGTGCCAGCAGCACCCGGACAGGGCAAGAGCAGTACTTC.

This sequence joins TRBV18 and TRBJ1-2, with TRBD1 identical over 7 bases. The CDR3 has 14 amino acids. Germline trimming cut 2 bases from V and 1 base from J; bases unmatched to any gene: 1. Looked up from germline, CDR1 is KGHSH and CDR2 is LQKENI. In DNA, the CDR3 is TGTGCCAGCTCACCAGGGACAGATAACTATGGCTACACCTTC. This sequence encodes CASSPGTDNYGYTF.

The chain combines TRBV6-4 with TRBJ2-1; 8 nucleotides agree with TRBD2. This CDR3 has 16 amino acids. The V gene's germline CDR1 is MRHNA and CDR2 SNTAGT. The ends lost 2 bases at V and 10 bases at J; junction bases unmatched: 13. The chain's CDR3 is CASSDSPGRGVGEQFF. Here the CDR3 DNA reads TGTGCCAGCAGTGACAGCCCCGGGAGGGGGGTAGGAGAGCAGTTCTTC.

CDR3 in DNA: TGTGCCAGCAGTTCGGACACGGCCCGCGAGCAGTACTTC. The encoded protein is CASSSDTAREQYF. The chain couples TRBV27 to TRBJ2-7, with D possibly matching TRBD1 (5 bases). V dropped 4 bases and J dropped 6 bases, with 13 bases sitting between them. The CDR3 covers 13 residues. CDR1 and CDR2 (germline): MNHEY, SMNVEV (reference sequence).

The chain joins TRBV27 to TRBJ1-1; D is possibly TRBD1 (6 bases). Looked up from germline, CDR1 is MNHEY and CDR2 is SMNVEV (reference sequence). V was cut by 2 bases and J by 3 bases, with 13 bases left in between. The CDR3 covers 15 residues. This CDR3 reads CASSLVRGYDTEAFF. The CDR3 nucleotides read TGTGCCAGCAGTTTAGTCAGGGGCTACGACACTGAAGCTTTCTTT.

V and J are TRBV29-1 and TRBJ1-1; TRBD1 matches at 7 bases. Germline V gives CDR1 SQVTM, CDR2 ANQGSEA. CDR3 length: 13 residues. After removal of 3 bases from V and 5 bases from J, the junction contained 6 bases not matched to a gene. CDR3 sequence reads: CSVDVDRDTEAFF. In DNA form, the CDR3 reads TGCAGCGTTGATGTCGACAGGGATACTGAAGCTTTCTTT.

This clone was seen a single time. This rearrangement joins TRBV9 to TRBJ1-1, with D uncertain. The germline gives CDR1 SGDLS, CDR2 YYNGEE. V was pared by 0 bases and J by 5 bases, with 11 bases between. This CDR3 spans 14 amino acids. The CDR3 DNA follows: TGTGCCAGCAGCGTAGATGGACGCGGGACTGAAGCTTTCTTT. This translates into CASSVDGRGTEAFF. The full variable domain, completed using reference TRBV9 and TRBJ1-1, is DSGVTQTPKHLITATGQRVTLRCSPRSGDLSVYWYQQSLDQGLQFLIQYYNGEERAKGNILERFSAQQFPDLHSELNLSSLELGDSALYFCASSVDGRGTEAFFGQGTRLTVV.

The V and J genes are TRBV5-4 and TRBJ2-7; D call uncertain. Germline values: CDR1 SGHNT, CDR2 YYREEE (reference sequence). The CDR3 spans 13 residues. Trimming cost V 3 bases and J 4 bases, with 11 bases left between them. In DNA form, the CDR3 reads TGTGCCAGCAGCTCCGAACAGAGTTACGAGCAGTACTTC. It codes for CASSSEQSYEQYF.